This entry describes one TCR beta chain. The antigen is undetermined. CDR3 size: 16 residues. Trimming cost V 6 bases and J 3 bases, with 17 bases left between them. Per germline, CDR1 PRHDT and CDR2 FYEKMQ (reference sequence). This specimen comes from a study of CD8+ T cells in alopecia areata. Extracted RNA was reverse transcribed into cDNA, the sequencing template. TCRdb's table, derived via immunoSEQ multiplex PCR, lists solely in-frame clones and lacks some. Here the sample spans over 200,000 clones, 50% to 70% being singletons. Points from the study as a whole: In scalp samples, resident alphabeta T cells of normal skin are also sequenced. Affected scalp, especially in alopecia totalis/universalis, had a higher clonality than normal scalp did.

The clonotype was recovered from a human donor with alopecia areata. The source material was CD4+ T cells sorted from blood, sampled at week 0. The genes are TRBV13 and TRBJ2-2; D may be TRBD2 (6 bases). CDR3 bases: TGTGCCAGCAGTCATTCCCGGGACTCCTACACCGGGGAGCTGTTTTTT. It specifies CASSHSRDSYTGELFF.